This TCR beta chain was obtained from a study of blood T cells in healthy people across ages. On this clonotype itself: The antigen is unknown.

Points from the study as a whole: The recorded TCR beta diversity per million T cells decreased in a roughly linear manner with age.

PCR was performed a second time for about 7 to 11 cycles using a sample-barcoded 5' primer and a J-beta primer mix. TCRdb reprocessed the 5' RACE reads with MiXCR, giving one entry per CDR3 protein. This sample carries roughly 2 million distinct CDR3 sequences, roughly 49% of them seen once, and the ten largest clones take 2% to 2.5%. Healthy individuals of Caucasian origin from Russia, aged roughly 6 to 95, served as donors. V lost 4 bases and J lost 0; bases outside the gene matches: 13. CDR1 and CDR2 (germline): SGHRS, YFSETQ. The length of the CDR3 is 19 residues. The origin of this receptor is a woman between 40 and 50 years old in good health. Specimen: blood. V and J are TRBV5-1 and TRBJ2-1; 10 positions match TRBD2. CDR3 sequence reads: CASSLTYSGGASSYNEQFF. The CDR3 DNA follows: TGCGCCAGCAGCCTGACTTACAGCGGGGGGGCCAGCTCCTACAATGAGCAGTTCTTC.